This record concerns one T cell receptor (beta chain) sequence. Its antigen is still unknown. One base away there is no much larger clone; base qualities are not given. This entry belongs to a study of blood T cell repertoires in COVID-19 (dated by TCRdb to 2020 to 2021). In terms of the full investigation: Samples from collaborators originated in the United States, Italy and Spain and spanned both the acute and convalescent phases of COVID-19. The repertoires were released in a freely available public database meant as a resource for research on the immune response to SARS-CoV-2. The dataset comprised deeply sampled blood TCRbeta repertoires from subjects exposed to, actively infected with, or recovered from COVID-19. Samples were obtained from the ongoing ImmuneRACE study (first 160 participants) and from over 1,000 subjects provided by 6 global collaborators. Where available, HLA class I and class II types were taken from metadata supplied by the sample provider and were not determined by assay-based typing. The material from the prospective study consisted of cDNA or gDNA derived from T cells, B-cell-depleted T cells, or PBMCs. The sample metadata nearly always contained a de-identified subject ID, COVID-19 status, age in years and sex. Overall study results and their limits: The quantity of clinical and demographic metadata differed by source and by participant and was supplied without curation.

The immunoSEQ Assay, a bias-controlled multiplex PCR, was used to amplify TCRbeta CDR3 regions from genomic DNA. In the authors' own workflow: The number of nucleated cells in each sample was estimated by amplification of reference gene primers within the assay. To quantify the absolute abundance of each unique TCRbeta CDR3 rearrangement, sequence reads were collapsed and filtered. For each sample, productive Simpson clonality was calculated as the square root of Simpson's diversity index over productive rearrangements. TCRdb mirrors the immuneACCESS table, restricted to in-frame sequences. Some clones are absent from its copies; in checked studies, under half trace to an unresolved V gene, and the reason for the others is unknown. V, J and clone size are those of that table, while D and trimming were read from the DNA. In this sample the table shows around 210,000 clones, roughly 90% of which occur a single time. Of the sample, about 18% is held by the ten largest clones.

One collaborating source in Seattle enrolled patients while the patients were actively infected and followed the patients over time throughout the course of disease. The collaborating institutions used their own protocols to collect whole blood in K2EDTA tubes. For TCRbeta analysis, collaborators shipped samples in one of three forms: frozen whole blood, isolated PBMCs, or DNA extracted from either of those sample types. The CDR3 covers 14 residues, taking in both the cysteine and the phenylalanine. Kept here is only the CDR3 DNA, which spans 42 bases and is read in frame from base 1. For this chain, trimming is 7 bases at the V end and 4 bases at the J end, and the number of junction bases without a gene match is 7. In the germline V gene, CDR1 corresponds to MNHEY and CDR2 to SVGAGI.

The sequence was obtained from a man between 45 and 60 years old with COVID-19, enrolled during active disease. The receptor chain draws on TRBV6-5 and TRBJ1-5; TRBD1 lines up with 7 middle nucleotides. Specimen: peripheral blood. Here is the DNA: TGTGCCAGCACCTTCGAGGGGGCAAATCAGCCCCAGCATTTT. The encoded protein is CASTFEGANQPQHF.